The subject of this entry is one TCR beta chain. Its antigen is currently unknown. A read error is likely, as this CDR3 ends without the conserved phenylalanine or tryptophan. The entry originates in a study of identifying expanded T cells in peripheral blood. Study results and caveats: Clone count variance between two-week samples rose with total template count. Over approximately two and four weeks, about 17 and 20 clones changed, versus more than 1 between replicates.

The CDR3 length is 18 residues. From germline, CDR1 is SEHNR and CDR2 FQNEAQ (reference sequence). V dropped 4 bases and J dropped 0; count of bases not matched to a gene: 4. No infections or other immune events were documented during collection. Clones were sequenced by immunoSEQ multiplex PCR, and TCRdb holds only the in-frame ones, with some missing. The table has approximately 83,000 clones, about 85% seen once. Sequencing was carried out using blood. The receptor was derived from a person between 18 and 75 years old in good health. The V and J genes are TRBV7-9 and TRBJ2-2; TRBD2 agrees at 14 bases. The DNA for the CDR3 is TGTGCCAGCAGCTACGGACTAGCGGGGGGACCGAACACCGGGGAGCTGTTTCTT. Translated, it gives CASSYGLAGGPNTGELFL.